This TCR beta chain was sequenced for a study of blood T cells in healthy people across ages. This clonotype was counted between two and nine times. Its specificity is unknown. The CDR3 totals 17 residues. A second PCR, run for about 6 to 11 cycles, used a sample-barcoded 5' primer plus a J-beta primer mix. TCRdb fed the 5' RACE reads into MiXCR, producing one record per CDR3 protein. Seen here are about 900,000 distinct CDR3 sequences, around 48% observed once, and the top ten hold about an eighth. Study conclusions and caveats: Age advanced and TCR beta diversity per million T cells fell, roughly linearly. It was held that the diversity estimates obtained from one million T cells were underestimates.

Sample: blood. The sequence came from a man aged 25-45 years in good health. The rearrangement links TRBV21-1 to TRBJ2-4; TRBD1 is the table's D call and was not checked against the DNA. TRBV21-1 has pseudogene status. The DNA of the CDR3 is TGTGCCAGCAGCAAATTTAGGACAGTTCTAGCCAAAAACATTCAGTACTTC. Its protein is CASSKFRTVLAKNIQYF.